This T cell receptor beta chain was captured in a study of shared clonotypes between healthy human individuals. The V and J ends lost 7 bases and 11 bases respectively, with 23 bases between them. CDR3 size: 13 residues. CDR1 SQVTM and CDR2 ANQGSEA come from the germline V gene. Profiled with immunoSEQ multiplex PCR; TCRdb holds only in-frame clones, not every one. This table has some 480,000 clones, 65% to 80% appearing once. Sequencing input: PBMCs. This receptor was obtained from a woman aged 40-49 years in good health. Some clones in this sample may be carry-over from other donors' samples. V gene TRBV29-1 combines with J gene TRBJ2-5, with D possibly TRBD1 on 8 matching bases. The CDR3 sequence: CSAARQGAGEQYF. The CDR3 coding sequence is TGCAGCGCCGCCCGGCAGGGGGCGGGAGAGCAGTACTTC.